This is a list of T cell receptor beta chains from one sample in a study of blood T cell repertoires in COVID-19. Sequenced by immunoSEQ multiplex PCR; TCRdb stores in-frame clones only, minus some. The table lists about 180,000 clones, about 81% of them singletons. The sequenced material came from peripheral blood. The receptors shown here come from a woman of 80 years or more with COVID-19, enrolled during active disease. Each CDR3 is given with its conserved first and last residue. The D gene is left open where the match is weak. Clone size is given for some rows only: seen once, a few or many times, or a class if the clone is expanded.

cdr3_length	clone_size	d_call	v_call	j_call	cdr3_aa	cdr3_nt
13	-	-	TRBV7-2	TRBJ1-1	CASSNPYGVEAFF	TGTGCCAGCAGCAACCCATACGGGGTTGAAGCTTTCTTT
14	-	TRBD1	TRBV5-1	TRBJ2-7	CASSLGQGAYEQYF	TGCGCCAGCAGCTTGGGGCAGGGGGCCTACGAGCAGTACTTC
13	-	-	TRBV16	TRBJ1-1	CASSQSGGTEAFF	TGTGCCAGCAGCCAATCAGGGGGCACTGAAGCTTTCTTT
14	once	TRBD2	TRBV2	TRBJ2-1	CASGPTSGSIEQFF	TGTGCCAGCGGCCCGACTAGCGGGAGTATTGAGCAGTTCTTC
14	-	TRBD1	TRBV6-1	TRBJ1-2	CASSDLDRGYGYTF	TGTGCCAGCAGTGACCTAGACAGGGGCTATGGCTACACCTTC
16	-	TRBD1	TRBV19	TRBJ1-4	CASSTLPGTGNEKLFF	TGTGCCAGTAGTACCCTCCCGGGGACAGGGAATGAAAAACTGTTTTTT
12	-	-	TRBV6-5	TRBJ2-2	CASSTGVGELFF	TGTGCCAGCAGTACCGGTGTCGGGGAGCTGTTTTTT
15	-	TRBD2	TRBV6-2/TRBV6-3	TRBJ2-7	CASSLRLAGRYEQYF	TGTGCCAGCAGTTTGCGACTAGCGGGGCGGTACGAGCAGTACTTC
15	-	-	TRBV9	TRBJ1-5	CASSPLADSNQPQHF	TGTGCCAGCAGCCCCCTGGCGGATAGCAATCAGCCCCAGCATTTT
15	many	-	TRBV5-6	TRBJ1-2	CASSLARGVGYGYTF	TGTGCCAGCAGCTTGGCCAGGGGTGTTGGATATGGCTACACCTTC